The source of this T cell receptor beta chain is a study of cytomegalovirus exposure and HLA in healthy donors (TCRdb year 2017). With respect to the entire study: An earlier analysis of approximately 590 of the donors reported 250 to 300 Gb of sequence data and 100 million to 140 million unique TCR beta sequences from about 180 million T cells. Roughly 300 gigabases of sequencing data and approximately 80 million unique TCR sequences were included in an early release covering several hundred HLA-typed donors. Of the roughly 390 genotyped donors, approximately 83% fell in the genetic ancestry cluster associated with self-reported Caucasian donors. The study was designed to test whether signatures of past pathogen exposure could be identified by cataloging public T cell receptors. The study profiled the T cell repertoires of under 700 subjects by immunosequencing and related them to cytomegalovirus serostatus. Besides the first cohort of approximately 710 subjects, a separate validation cohort made up of over a hundred different subjects was used. High-throughput TCR immunosequencing, statistical association of individual TCRs with disease status, and machine learning were combined to predict cytomegalovirus infection status. A later analysis re-examined previously published TCR beta repertoires from hundreds of donors and added high-resolution HLA genotyping to investigate patterns of TCR occurrence. In the later analysis, no new phenotypic data were used to find candidate immune exposures; instead, reliance was placed on TCR beta sequences and their occurrence across donors. An earlier analysis of around 580 of the donors used high-throughput TCR beta sequencing to judge whether each TCR beta V gene segment behaved as functional or pseudogenic. Donor age, sex, ethnicity and CMV serostatus were compiled alongside the repertoire data. A later genetic analysis took genome-wide SNP genotypes for about 60% of the roughly 670 donors and used that subset as a discovery cohort. All discovery cohort repertoires had been generated on a single sequencing platform. HLA typing covered class I and class II loci at four-digit resolution. The number of donors typed differed by locus, with about 629-640 for A, B, C, DRB1 and DQB1, roughly 550 for DQA1, nearly 610 for DPA1, and over 400 for DPB1. Four or five DR-DQ haplotypes were handled as single units for association and clustering because linkage in the cohort was strong. Among 300 to 500 genotyped donors of the cohort, an average of roughly 230,000 unique TCR beta nucleotide sequences was sequenced per donor, of which about 18% were non-productive.

To prepare the library, the immunoSEQ multiplex PCR assay was applied. The multiplex PCR relied on a mix of 60 forward primers for TCR Vbeta segments and 13 reverse primers for TCR Jbeta segments. A multiplex PCR assay on genomic DNA amplified the CDR3 region of rearranged TCR beta genes. Amplified TCR beta libraries were sequenced as 87-base-pair reads on the Illumina HiSeq System. Processing in the source paper ran as follows. In a later analysis, about 80 million unique TCR beta chains were counted across the 666 repertoires, and around 10 million of these chains were shared by at least two donors. Raw reads were error-corrected and collapsed into unique sequences with a nearest-neighbor algorithm that merged closely related sequences to remove PCR and sequencing errors. Alignment of CDR3 sequences to IMGT reference sequences was used to assign V, D and J gene segments. For a sequence to be retained, at least a six-nucleotide match to both a V gene segment and a J gene segment was required. Rearrangements were classified as productive when the CDR3 lacked stop codons and remained in frame with V and J, and all other rearrangements were classified as non-productive. CDR3 was defined by IMGT convention, running from the second conserved V-encoded cysteine to the conserved J-encoded phenylalanine. The earlier analysis of about 610 of the donors excluded sequences that lacked an unambiguous match to a single V gene segment. In an earlier analysis of some 590 of the donors, V segments were called functional above 56.7% productive rearrangements and were called segregating when the between-donor standard deviation exceeded 5%. A statistical classification framework was built for diagnosing cytomegalovirus status from the catalog of TCR beta chain sequences. In a later analysis, V and J genes were assigned by comparing TCR nucleotide sequences against IMGT/GENE-DB human TR gene sequences. The TCRdist pipeline was used in a later analysis to assign CDR3 sequences and most-parsimonious VDJ recombination scenarios. In a later analysis, each TCR beta chain was defined by its CDR3 amino acid sequence together with its V-gene family, and reads lacking a unique V-gene family were excluded. As a way to deal with suspected cross-contamination and a sequencing artifact, a later analysis dropped roughly 620 nucleotide sequences that were highly shared and had low generation probability. In a later analysis, a clonal expansion index was calculated for each public chain from normalized within-repertoire ranks of inferred template counts. A later analysis computed generation probabilities with a VDJ recombination model fitted to out-of-frame rearrangements, and checked the results against IGoR. In a later analysis, hypergeometric tests were used to score TCR-TCR, TCR-HLA and TCR-CMV co-occurrence, with a repertoire-size bias correction applied to TCR pairs. In a later analysis, false discovery rates were estimated by permuting HLA or CMV assignments 20 times. In a later analysis, co-occurring TCRs were grouped using DBSCAN, with TCRdist sequence similarity added in when clustering inside HLA-allele-positive subsets. Repertoires with fewer than 30,000 or more than 120,000 public chains were left out of co-occurrence clustering, as were five repertoires with anomalous nucleotide sharing. Drawn from immuneACCESS, this table holds only the in-frame rearrangements with V and J called that TCRdb kept. Clones are partly lost; checked studies trace under half to an unresolved V gene and leave the rest unexplained. The V and J calls and clone size come from that table; D and trimming were worked out from the DNA. Across this sample there are some 100,000 clones, with approximately 82% seen only once. The ten largest clones add up to approximately 1.2% of the sample.

The cohort was made up of about 610 healthy bone marrow donors. Cohort members were all nominally healthy when sampled, although unrecorded immune exposures were likely present. The donor tested CMV seronegative and was one of the 352 seronegative cohort members. A peripheral blood sample was provided by each donor, and peripheral blood mononuclear cells were used for TCR beta sequencing. Genomic DNA extraction from the blood cell samples was performed with the Qiagen DNeasy Blood Extraction Kit. Overall study outcomes, separate from this receptor: This cohort had only TCR beta chains sequenced, and the lack of alpha or paired-chain data limited which features could be detected. Immune exposure information for the cohort was limited to CMV serostatus. In a later analysis, HLA-associated TCR beta chains were found to be more clonally expanded and to have lower generation probabilities than equally common non-associated chains. The classifier was reported to diagnose cytomegalovirus status with high specificity and sensitivity in both the original and validation cohorts. Most CMV-associated TCR beta chains appeared to be HLA-restricted in a later analysis, and the HLA associations seemed to be driven largely by CMV exposure. Specific HLA alleles were associated with more than 15,000 TCR beta sequences at a false discovery rate of 0.05 in a later analysis. In vitro tests confirmed that a few of the cytomegalovirus-associated TCR beta chains recognize cytomegalovirus antigens. Some IMGT-functional V segments, including TRBV6-2 and TRBV6-3, could not be distinguished by the 87-base-pair reads and were therefore excluded. A later analysis reported that several top co-occurrence clusters appeared linked to parvovirus B19, influenza, CMV and Epstein-Barr virus. Most TCR sequences were observed very rarely across donors, whereas some public TCRs were present in many individuals. When HLA alleles, especially DR and DQ, strongly co-occurred, TCR associations were difficult to assign to individual alleles. Linkage disequilibrium might explain the correlated functional status among segregating V segments, but an unknown experimental factor could not be excluded. A group of highly shared sequence variants was considered likely to be a technical artifact of the sequencing pipeline. In the study, 150 to 200 TCR beta chains were listed as associated with cytomegalovirus. The earlier analysis of nearly 600 of the donors excluded 15 to 20 rarely observed V segments, including chromosome 9 orphons, because counts were too low. Roughly uniform sequencing depth across donors was assumed in presence/absence analyses, although this assumption may not hold. A further reported finding was that TCR beta sequences accurately predicted the HLA-A and HLA-B alleles for most subjects in the first cohort. According to the authors, the approach could potentially be generalized to other disease states and immunological phenotypes. According to a later analysis, TCR association rates differed among HLA loci, with DRB1 alleles showing the most associated TCRs and HLA-C alleles showing the fewest. Broadly in line with IMGT annotations, most TCR beta V segments showed up in productive rearrangements about 87% or about 30% of the time in an earlier analysis of approximately 640 of the donors. Compared with the roughly 710-donor mean, donors in an Asian-associated ancestry cluster had fewer N-insertions in productive TCRs, according to a later genetic analysis. Because HLA typing was missing for some donors at each locus, association tests included only the typed subset. A later genetic analysis associated a missense DCLRE1C variant with V-gene and J-gene trimming of TCR beta chains, and an independent cohort replicated the association.

The germline V gene provides CDR1 MNHNS and CDR2 SASEGT. The CDR3 runs 15 amino acids, cysteine and phenylalanine included. Kept here is only the CDR3 DNA, which spans 45 bases and is read in frame from base 1. V and J are truncated by 1 base and 7 bases respectively, leaving an intervening sequence of 17 bases. A note on this clone: What antigen it recognizes has not been identified. Base qualities are not recorded, but no much larger clone differs from it by a single base.

The sequencing input was PBMCs. The chain is encoded by TRBV6-1 joined to TRBJ2-7; possibly the D gene is TRBD2, per 6 matching bases. The TCR comes from a woman aged 18 to 35 in good health and CMV-seronegative. The CDR3 amino acid sequence is: CASSEVRGRFGEQYF. The DNA reads TGTGCCAGCAGTGAAGTGCGGGGCCGCTTCGGTGAGCAGTACTTC.